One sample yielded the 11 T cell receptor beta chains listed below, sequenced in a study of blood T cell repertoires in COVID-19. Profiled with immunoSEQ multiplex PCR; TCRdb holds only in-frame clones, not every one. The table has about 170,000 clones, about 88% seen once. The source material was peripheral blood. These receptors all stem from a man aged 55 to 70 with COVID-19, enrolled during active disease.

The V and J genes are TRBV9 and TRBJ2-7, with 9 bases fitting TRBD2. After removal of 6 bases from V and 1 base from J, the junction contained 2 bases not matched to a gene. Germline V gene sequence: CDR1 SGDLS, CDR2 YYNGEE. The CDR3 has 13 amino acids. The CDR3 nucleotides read TGTGCCAGCATTACTAGCGGGTCCTACGAGCAGTACTTC. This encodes CASITSGSYEQYF. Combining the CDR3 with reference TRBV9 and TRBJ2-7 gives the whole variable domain DSGVTQTPKHLITATGQRVTLRCSPRSGDLSVYWYQQSLDQGLQFLIQYYNGEERAKGNILERFSAQQFPDLHSELNLSSLELGDSALYFCASITSGSYEQYFGPGTRLTVT.

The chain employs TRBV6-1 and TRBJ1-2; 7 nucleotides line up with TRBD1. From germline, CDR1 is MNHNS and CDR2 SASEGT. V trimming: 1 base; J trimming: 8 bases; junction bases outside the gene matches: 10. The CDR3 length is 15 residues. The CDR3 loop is CASSEDDRAGYGYTF. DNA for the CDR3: TGTGCCAGCAGTGAAGACGACAGGGCGGGATACGGCTACACCTTC.

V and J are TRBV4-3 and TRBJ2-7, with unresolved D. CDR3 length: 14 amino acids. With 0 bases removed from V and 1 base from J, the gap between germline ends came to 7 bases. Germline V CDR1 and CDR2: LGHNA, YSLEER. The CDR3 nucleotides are TGCGCCAGCAGCCAAGACTCGCGGTCCTACGAGCAGTACTTC. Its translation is CASSQDSRSYEQYF.

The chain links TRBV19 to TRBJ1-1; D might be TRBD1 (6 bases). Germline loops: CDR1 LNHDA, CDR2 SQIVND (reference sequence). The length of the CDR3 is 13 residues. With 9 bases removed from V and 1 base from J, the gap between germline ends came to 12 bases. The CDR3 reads CASHRETNTEAFF. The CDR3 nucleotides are TGTGCCAGCCACAGGGAGACGAACACTGAAGCTTTCTTT.

CDR3 protein: CATRQGSEAFF. The CDR3 nucleotides read TGTGCCACCAGGCAGGGGTCCGAAGCTTTCTTT. V and J are TRBV24-1 and TRBJ1-1, with D possibly matching TRBD1 (6 bases). Looked up from germline, CDR1 is KGHDR and CDR2 is SFDVKD. This CDR3 has 11 residues. V gave up 7 bases and J gave up 8 bases, with 10 bases separating them.

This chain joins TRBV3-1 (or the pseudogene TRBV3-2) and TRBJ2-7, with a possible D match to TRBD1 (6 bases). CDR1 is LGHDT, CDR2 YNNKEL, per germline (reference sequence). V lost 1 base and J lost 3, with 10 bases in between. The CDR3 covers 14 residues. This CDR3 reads CASSQGQGSYEQYF. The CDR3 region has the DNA TGTGCCAGCAGCCAAGGGCAGGGGAGCTACGAGCAGTACTTC.

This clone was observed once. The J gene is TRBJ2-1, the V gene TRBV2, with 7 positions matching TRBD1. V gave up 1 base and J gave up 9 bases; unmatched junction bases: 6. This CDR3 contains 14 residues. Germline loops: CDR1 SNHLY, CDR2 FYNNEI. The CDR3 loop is CASSEVLQGSEQFF. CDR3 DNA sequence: TGTGCCAGCAGTGAAGTCTTACAGGGGAGTGAGCAGTTCTTC.

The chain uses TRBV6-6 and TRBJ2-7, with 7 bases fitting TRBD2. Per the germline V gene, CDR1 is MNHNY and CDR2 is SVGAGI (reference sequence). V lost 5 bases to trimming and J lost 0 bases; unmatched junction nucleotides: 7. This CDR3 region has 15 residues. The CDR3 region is CASSTFGRSSYEQYF. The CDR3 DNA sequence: TGTGCCAGCAGTACATTCGGGAGGAGCTCCTACGAGCAGTACTTC.

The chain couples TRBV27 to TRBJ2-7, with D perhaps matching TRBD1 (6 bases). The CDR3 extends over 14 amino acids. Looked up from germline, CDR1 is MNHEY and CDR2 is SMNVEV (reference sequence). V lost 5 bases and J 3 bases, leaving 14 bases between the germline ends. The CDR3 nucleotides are TGTGCCAGCAGTCCGAACCGGGACATCTACGAGCAGTACTTC. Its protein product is CASSPNRDIYEQYF.

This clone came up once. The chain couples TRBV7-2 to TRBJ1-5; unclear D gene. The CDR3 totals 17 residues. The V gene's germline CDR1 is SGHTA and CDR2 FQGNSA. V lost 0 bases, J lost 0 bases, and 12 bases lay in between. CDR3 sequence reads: CASSLAALGYSNQPQHF. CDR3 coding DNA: TGTGCCAGCAGCTTAGCGGCCCTAGGATATAGCAATCAGCCCCAGCATTTT. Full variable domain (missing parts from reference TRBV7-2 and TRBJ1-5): GAGVSQSPSNKVTEKGKDVELRCDPISGHTALYWYRQSLGQGLEFLIYFQGNSAPDKSGLPSDRFSAERTGGSVSTLTIQRTQQEDSAVYLCASSLAALGYSNQPQHFGDGTRLSIL.

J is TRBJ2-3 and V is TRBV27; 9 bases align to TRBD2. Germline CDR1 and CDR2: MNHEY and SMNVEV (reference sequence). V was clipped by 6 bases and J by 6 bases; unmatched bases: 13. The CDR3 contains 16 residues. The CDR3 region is CASRQQLAGPGDTQYF. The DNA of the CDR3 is TGTGCCAGCAGGCAACAACTAGCGGGTCCGGGGGATACGCAGTATTTT.